Given below is one T cell receptor beta chain in context. What it recognizes is unknown. This sample is part of a study of spatial heterogeneity in lung cancer. Looking at the study overall: Samples came from roughly 70 TRACERx patients with untreated early-stage lung cancer. Where they were available, follow-up PBMC samples were sequenced, at a median of about 22 months after resection.

General study points: At tumor resection, ubiquitous expanded TCRs were detected in blood more often than later.

This sample's time point: blood at routine non-recurrence follow-up after resection. Every molecule of TCR cDNA had its own unique molecular identifier. TCRdb reanalysed the 5' RACE reads using MiXCR and keeps one entry per CDR3 protein. The sample carries roughly 70,000 distinct CDR3 sequences, 8% to 10% recorded once. The specimen was PBMCs, collected at follow-up. This TCR came from a female donor with early-stage non-small cell lung cancer.

The CDR3 DNA reads TGTGCCAGCAGCGACGGACAGGGGTCCAACACTGAAGCTTTCTTT. It yields the protein CASSDGQGSNTEAFF. J is TRBJ1-1 and V is TRBV6-6; 9 bases agree with TRBD1. V was clipped by 6 bases and J by 2 bases; unmatched bases: 7. Germline-derived CDR1 and CDR2 are MNHNY and SVGAGI (reference sequence). There are 15 residues in the CDR3.